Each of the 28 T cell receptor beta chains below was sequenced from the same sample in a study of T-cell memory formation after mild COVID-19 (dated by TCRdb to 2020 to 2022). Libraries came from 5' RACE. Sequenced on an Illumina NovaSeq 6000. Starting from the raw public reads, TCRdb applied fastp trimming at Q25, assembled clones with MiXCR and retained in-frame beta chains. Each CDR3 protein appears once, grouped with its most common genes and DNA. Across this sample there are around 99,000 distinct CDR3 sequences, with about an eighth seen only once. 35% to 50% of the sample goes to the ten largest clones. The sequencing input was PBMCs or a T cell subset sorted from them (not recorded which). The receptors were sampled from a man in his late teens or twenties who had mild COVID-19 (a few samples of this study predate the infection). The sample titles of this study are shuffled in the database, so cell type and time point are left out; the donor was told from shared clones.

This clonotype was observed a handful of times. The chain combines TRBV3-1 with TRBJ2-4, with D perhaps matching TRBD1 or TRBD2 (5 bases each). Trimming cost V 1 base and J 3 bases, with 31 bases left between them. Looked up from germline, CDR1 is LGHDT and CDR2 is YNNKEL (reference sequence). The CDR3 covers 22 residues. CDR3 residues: CASSQVPLSVLGLGVDKNIQYF. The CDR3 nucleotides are TGTGCCAGCAGCCAAGTTCCATTATCCGTTCTAGGACTGGGGGTGGACAAAAACATTCAGTACTTC.

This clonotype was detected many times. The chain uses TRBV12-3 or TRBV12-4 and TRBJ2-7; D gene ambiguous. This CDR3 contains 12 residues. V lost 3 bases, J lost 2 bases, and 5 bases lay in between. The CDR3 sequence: CASSFNTYEQYV. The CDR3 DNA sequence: TGTGCCAGCAGTTTTAACACCTACGAGCAGTACGTC.

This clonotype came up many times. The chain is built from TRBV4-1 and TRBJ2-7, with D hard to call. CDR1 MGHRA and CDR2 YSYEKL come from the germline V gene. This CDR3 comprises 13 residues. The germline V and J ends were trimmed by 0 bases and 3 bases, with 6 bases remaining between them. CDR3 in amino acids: CASSQDLDYEQYF. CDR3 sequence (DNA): TGCGCCAGCAGCCAAGACTTAGACTACGAGCAGTACTTC.

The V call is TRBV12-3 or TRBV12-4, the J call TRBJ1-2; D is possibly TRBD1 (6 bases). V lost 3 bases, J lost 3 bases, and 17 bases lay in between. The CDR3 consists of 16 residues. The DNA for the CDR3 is TGTGCCAGCAGTTTTGGCCCGGCAGGGGTCTACTATGGCTACACCTTC. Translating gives CASSFGPAGVYYGYTF.

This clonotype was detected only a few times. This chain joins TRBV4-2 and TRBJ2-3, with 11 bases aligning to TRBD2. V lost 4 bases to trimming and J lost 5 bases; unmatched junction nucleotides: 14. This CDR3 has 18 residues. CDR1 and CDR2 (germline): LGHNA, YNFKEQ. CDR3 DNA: TGTGCCAGCAGCCCAGGCAGGGCTAGCGGGGGGATGGGAGATACGCAGTATTTT. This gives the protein CASSPGRASGGMGDTQYF.

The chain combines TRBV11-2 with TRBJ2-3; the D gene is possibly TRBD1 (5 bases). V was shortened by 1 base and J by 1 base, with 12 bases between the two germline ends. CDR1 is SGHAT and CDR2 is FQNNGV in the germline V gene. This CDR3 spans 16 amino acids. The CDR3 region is CASSLVLGAGTDTQYF. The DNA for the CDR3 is TGTGCCAGCAGCTTAGTTTTAGGGGCTGGCACAGATACGCAGTATTTT.

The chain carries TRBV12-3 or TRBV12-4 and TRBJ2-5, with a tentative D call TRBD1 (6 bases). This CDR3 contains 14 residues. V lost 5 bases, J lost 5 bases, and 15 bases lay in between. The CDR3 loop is CASSVRGGPETQYF. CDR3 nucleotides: TGTGCCAGCAGTGTTCGAGGGGGTCCGGAGACCCAGTACTTC.

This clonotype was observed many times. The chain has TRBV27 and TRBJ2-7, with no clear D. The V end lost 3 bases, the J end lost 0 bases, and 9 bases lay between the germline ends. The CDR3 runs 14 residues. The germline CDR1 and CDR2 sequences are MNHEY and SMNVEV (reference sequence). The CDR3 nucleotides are TGTGCCAGCAGTTTTAAGGCAGGCTCCTACGAGCAGTACGTC. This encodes CASSFKAGSYEQYV.

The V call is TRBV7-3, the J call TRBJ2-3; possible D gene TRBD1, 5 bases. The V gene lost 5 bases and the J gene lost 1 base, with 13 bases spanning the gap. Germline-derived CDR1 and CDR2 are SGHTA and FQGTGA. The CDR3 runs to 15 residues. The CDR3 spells CASSGTGRGTDTQYF. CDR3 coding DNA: TGTGCCAGCAGCGGCACAGGAAGAGGCACAGATACGCAGTATTTT. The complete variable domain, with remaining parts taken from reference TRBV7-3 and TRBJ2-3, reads GAGVSQTPSNKVTEKGKYVELRCDPISGHTALYWYRQSLGQGPEFLIYFQGTGAADDSGLPNDRFFAVRPEGSVSTLKIQRTERGDSAVYLCASSGTGRGTDTQYFGPGTRLTVL.

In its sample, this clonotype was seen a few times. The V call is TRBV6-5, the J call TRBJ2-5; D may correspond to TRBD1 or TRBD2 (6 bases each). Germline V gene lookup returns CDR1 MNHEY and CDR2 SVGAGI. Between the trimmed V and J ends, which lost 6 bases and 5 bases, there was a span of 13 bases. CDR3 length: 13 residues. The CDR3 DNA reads TGTGCCAGCAGCTATACAGGGAGGGAGACCCAGTACTTC. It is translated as CASSYTGRETQYF.

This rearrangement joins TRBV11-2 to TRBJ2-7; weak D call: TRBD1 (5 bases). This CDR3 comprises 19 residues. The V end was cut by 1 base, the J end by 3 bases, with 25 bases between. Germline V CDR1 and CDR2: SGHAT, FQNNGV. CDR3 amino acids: CASSLGHLRRQGLSYEQYF. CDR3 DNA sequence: TGTGCCAGCAGCTTAGGGCACCTCCGACGGCAGGGATTAAGCTACGAGCAGTACTTC.

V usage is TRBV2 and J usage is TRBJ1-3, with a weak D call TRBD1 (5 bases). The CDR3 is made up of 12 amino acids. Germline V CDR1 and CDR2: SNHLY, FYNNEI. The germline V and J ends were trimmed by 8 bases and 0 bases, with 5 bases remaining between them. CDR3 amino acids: CASGGSGNTIYF. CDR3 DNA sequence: TGTGCCAGCGGGGGCTCTGGAAACACCATATATTTT. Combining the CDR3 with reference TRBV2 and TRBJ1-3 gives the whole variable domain EPEVTQTPSHQVTQMGQEVILRCVPISNHLYFYWYRQILGQKVEFLVSFYNNEISEKSEIFDDQFSVERPDGSNFTLKIRSTKLEDSAMYFCASGGSGNTIYFGEGSWLTVV.

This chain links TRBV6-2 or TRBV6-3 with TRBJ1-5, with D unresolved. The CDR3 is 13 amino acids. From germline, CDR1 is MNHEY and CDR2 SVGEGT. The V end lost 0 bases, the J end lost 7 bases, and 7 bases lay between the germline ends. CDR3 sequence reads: CASSYSGWQPQHF. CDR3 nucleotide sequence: TGTGCCAGCAGTTACTCGGGGTGGCAGCCCCAGCATTTT.

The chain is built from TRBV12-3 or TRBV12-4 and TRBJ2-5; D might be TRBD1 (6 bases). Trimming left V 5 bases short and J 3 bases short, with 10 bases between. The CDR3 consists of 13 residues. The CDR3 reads CASSLRTEETQYF. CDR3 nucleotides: TGTGCCAGCAGTCTTAGGACAGAAGAGACCCAGTACTTC.

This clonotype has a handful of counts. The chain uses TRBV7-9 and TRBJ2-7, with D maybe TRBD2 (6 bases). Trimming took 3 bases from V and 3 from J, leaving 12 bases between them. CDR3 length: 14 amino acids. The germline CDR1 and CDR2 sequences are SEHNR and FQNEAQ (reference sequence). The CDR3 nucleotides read TGTGCCAGCAGCTTTGTGGGACTGCACTACGAGCAGTACTTC. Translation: CASSFVGLHYEQYF.

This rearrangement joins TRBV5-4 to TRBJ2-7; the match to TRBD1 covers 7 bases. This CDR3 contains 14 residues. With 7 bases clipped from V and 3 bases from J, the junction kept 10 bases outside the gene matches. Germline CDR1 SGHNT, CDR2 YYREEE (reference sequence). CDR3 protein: CASYVRGRNYEQYF. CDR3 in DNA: TGTGCCAGCTACGTAAGGGGGCGGAACTACGAGCAGTACTTC.

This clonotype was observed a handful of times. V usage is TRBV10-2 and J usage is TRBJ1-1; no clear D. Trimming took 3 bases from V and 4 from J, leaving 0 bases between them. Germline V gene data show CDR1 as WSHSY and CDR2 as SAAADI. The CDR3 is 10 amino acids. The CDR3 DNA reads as TGCGCCAGCAGTGACACTGAAGCTTTCTTT. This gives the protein CASSDTEAFF.

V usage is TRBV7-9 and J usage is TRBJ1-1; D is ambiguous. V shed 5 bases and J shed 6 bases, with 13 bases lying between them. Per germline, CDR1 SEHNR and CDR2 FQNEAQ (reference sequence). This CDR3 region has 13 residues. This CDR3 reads CASSPGNGPEAFF. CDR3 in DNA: TGTGCCAGCAGCCCGGGCAATGGTCCTGAAGCTTTCTTT.

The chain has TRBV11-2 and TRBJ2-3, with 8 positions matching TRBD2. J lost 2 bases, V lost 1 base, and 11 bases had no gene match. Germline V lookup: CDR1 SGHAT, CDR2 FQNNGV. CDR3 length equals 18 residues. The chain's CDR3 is CASSLVPWGSGVTDTQYF. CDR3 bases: TGTGCCAGCAGCTTAGTCCCCTGGGGTAGCGGGGTCACAGATACGCAGTATTTT.

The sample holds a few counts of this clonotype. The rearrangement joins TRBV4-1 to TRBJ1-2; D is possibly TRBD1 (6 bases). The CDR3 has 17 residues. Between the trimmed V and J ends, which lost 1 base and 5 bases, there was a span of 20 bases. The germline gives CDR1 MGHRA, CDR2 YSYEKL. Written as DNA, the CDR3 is TGCGCCAGCAGCCAAGGGTGGGGGGGCCGCCTAGAATATGGCTACACCTTC. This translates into CASSQGWGGRLEYGYTF.

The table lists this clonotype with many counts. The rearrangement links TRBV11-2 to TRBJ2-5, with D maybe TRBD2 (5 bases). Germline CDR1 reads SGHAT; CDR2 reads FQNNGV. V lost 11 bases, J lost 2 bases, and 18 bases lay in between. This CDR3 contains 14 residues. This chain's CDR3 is CAATPDGEQETQYF. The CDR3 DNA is TGTGCCGCCACCCCCGACGGGGAACAAGAGACCCAGTACTTC.

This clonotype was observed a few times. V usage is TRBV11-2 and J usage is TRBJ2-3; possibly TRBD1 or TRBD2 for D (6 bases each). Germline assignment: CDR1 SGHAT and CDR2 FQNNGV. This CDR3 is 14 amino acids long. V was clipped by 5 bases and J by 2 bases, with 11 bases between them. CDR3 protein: CASSLGGFTDTQYF. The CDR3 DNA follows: TGTGCCAGCAGCCTGGGGGGCTTCACAGATACGCAGTATTTT.

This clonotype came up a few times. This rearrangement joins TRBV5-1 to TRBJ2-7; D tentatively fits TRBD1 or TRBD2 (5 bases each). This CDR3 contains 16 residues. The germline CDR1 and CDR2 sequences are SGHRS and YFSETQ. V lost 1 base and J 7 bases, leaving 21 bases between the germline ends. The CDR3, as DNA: TGCGCCAGCAGCTTGAACCCTTACCGGGACCTCCAAGAGCAGTACGTC. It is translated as CASSLNPYRDLQEQYV.

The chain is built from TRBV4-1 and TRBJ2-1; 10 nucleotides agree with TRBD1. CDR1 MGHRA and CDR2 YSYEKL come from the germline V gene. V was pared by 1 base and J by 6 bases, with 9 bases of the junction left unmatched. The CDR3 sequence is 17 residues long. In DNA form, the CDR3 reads TGCGCCAGCAGCCAAGTCTTTCCGGACAGGGGGTTCAATGAGCAGTTCTTC. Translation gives CASSQVFPDRGFNEQFF.

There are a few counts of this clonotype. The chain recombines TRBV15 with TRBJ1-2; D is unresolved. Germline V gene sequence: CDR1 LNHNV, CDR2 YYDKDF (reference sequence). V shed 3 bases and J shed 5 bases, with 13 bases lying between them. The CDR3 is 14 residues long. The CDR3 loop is CATSSPSSPYGYTF. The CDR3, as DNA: TGTGCCACCAGCAGTCCCAGCAGCCCGTATGGCTACACCTTC.

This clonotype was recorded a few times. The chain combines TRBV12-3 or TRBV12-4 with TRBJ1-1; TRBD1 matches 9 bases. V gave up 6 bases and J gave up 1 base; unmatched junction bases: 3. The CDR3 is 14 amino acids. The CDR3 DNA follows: TGTGCCAGCAGGACGGGACAGGGGAACACTGAAGCTTTCTTT. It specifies CASRTGQGNTEAFF.

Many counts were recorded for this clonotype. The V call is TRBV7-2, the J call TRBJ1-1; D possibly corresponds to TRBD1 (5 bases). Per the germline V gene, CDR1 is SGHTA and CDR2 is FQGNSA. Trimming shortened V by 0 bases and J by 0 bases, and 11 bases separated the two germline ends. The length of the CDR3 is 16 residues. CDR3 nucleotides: TGTGCCAGCAGCTTAGCGCGTCAGGGAATGAACACTGAAGCTTTCTTT. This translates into CASSLARQGMNTEAFF.

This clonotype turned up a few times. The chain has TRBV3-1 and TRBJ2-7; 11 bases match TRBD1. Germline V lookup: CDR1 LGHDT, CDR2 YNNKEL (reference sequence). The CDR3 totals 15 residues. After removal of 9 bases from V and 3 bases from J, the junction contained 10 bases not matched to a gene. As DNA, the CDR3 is TGTGCCAGATCGAGAAGGACAGGGGGCTGCTACGAGCAGTACGTC. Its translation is CARSRRTGGCYEQYV.